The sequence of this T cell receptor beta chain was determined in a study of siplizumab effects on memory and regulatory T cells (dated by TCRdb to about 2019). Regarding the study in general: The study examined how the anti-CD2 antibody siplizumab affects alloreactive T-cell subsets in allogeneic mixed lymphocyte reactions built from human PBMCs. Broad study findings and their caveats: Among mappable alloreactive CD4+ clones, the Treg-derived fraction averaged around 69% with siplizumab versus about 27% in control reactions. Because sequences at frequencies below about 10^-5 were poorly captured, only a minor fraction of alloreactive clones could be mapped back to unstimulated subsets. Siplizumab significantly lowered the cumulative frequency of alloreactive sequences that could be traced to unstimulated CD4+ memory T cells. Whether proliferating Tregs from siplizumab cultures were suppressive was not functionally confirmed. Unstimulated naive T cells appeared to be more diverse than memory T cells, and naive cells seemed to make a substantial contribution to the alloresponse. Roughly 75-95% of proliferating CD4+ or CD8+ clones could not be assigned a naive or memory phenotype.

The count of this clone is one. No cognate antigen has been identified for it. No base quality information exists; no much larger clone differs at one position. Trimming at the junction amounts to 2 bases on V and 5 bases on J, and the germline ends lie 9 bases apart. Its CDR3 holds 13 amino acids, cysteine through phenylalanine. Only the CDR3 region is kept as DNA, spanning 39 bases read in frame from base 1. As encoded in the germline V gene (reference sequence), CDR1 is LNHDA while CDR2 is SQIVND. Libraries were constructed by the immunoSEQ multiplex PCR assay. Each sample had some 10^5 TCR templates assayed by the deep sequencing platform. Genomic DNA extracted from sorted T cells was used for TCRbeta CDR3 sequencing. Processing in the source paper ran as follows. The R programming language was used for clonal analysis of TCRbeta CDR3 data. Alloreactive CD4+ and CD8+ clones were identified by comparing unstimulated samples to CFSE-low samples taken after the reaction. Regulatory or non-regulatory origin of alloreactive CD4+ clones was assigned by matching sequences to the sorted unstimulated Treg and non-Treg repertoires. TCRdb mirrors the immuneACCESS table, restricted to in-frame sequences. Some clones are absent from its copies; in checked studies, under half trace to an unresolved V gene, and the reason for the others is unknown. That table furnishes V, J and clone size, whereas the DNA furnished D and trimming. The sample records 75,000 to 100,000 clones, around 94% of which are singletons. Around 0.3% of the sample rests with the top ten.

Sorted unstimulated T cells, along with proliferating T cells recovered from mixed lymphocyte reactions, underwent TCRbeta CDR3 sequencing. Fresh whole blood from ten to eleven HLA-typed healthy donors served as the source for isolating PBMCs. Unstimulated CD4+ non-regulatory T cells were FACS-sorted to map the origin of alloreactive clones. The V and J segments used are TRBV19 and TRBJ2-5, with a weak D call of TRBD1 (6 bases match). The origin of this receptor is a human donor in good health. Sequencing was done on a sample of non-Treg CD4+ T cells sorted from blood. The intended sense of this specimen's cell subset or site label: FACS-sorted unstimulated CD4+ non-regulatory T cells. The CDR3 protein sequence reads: CASSIIGGETQYF. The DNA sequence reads TGTGCCAGTAGTATAATAGGGGGTGAGACCCAGTACTTC.